This entry describes one TCR beta chain. As yet, its antigen is unknown. These data belong to a study of identical twins. General study findings and limits: Beta out-of-frame sequences showed weaker excess twin sharing. Invariant MAIT and iNKT cells may have partly biased zero-insertion analyses.

CDR3 length: 14 residues. The V segment lost 5 bases and the J segment 6 bases; nucleotides outside the gene matches: 5. TCRdb ran MiXCR on the 5' RACE reads and lists one entry per CDR3 protein. The sample lists 600,000 to 700,000 distinct CDR3 sequences, 21% occurring once. These same data were also listed under a study on T cells expressing NK-cell markers.

Sequencing was done on a sample of PBMCs. The sequence was obtained from a woman aged 18 to 35 in good health. The V and J genes are TRBV12-3 or TRBV12-4 and TRBJ2-1; 9 nucleotides line up with TRBD2. For the CDR3, the DNA is TGTGCCAGCAGTGCCGCGGGGGGGGGCAATGAGCAGTTCTTC. Translation: CASSAAGGGNEQFF.